This record covers a single T cell receptor beta chain. The length of the CDR3 is 17 residues. CDR1 SQVTM and CDR2 ANQGSEA come from the germline V gene. With 0 bases clipped from V and 4 bases from J, the junction kept 13 bases outside the gene matches. As processed by the authors: From reference gene primer amplification, estimates of nucleated cell counts were derived. TCRdb's table, derived via immunoSEQ multiplex PCR, lists solely in-frame clones and lacks some. V and J calls and clone size are given by that table; D and trimming were obtained from the DNA. Here the sample spans just under 65,000 clones, about 78% being singletons. This record comes from a study of blood T cell repertoires in COVID-19. Study details: Researchers got acute and convalescent COVID-19 samples from the United States, Italy and Spain. PBMCs, B-cell-depleted T cells, or T cells were the source of the cDNA or gDNA that made up the material.

This sequence joins TRBV29-1 and TRBJ2-3, with 7 bases lining up with TRBD2. The sequencing sample was made of peripheral blood. The clonotype originates from a woman at least 80 years old with acute or convalescent COVID-19. The CDR3: CSVEDLGSGYGADTQYF. CDR3 coding DNA: TGCAGCGTTGAAGATCTAGGTAGCGGGTACGGGGCAGATACGCAGTATTTT.